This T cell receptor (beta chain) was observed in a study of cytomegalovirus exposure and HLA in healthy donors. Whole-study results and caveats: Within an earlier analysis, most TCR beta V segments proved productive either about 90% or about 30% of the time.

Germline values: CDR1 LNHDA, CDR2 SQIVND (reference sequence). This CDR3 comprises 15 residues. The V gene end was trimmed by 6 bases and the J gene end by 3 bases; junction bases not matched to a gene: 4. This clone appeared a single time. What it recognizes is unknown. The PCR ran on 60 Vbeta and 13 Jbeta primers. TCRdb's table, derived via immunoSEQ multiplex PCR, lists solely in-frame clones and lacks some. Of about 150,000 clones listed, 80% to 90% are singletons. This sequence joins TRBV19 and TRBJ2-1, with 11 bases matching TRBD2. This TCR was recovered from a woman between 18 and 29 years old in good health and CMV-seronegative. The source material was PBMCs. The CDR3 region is CASSSTSGSYNEQFF. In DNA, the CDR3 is TGTGCCAGTAGCTCAACTAGCGGGAGCTACAATGAGCAGTTCTTC.